The present T cell receptor beta chain was sequenced within a study of vaccination and CD4 T cells after COVID-19 (dated by TCRdb to the early 2020s). For context, the study as a whole: Convalescent patients had a positive SARS-CoV-2 result on nasal swab PCR, and of these patients, under ten had mild disease and one had severe disease. The convalescent cohort included six males and four females, with two Hispanic individuals, seven Caucasians, two Asians and one multiracial person. Two doses of either the Pfizer-BioNTech BNT162b2 vaccine (n=8) or the Moderna mRNA-1273 vaccine (n=2) were administered to participants. Post-COVID blood samples were collected from convalescent patients a median of around 96 days after diagnosis, with a range of about 30 to 170 days. Post-vaccine blood samples were collected a median of about 11 weeks after the second vaccine dose, ranging from roughly 13 to 250 days. For stimulating the cultures, overlapping spike peptide pools were used, derived from SARS-CoV-2 as well as from the common cold coronaviruses HCoV-NL63, HCoV-OC43 and HCoV-229E. Control cultures received a CEFX viral epitope pool as the positive control, an HIV-1 Nef peptide pool as the negative control, or no peptide. In approximately ten COVID-19 convalescent patients and several infection-naive healthy vaccine recipients, the spike-specific CD4+ TCR repertoire before mRNA vaccination was compared with the repertoire after mRNA vaccination.

Read against the paper, the sample's treatment or condition label means: approximately nine-day PBMC culture with coronavirus spike peptide pools or control peptides (ViraFEST assay). The ViraFEST assay, used in the study, expanded antigen-specific T cells with peptide pools and then identified the expanded clonotypes through TCR sequencing. The positive SARS-CoV-2 PCR tests of the convalescent patients were dated from March to December 2020, before the Alpha, Beta and Delta variants emerged in the United States. PBMCs were cultured at roughly 2 million per well in IMDM supplemented with approximately 5% human AB serum and around 10 IU/ml IL-2, with around 10 ug/ml peptide pools added. Half of the culture medium was replaced with fresh IL-2-containing medium on days 3 and 7. Once the cells had been in culture for about 10 days, the EasySep CD4+ T cell isolation kit was used to isolate CD4+ T cells by negative selection. Ficoll-Paque Plus gradient centrifugation was used to isolate PBMCs from whole blood, and the isolated PBMCs were then either used fresh or cryopreserved at -140C. Culture conditions were generally each tested in triplicate wells.

A remark on this clonotype: It lacks a known antigen. Base qualities are not at hand, and no much larger clone is one base apart.

Library preparation employed PCR. At the Johns Hopkins FTIC core, DNA from the cultured CD4+ T cells underwent TCR sequencing with the Oncomine TCR Beta short-read assay. The QIAamp micro DNA kit was used to extract genomic DNA from the cultured CD4+ T cells. Oncomine TCR Beta libraries made from cultured CD4+ T cells were pooled using unique dual indexes and sequenced on an Illumina iSeq 100. From the authors' description of their analysis: Non-productive sequences were filtered out, and CDR3s that did not start with C, did not end with F or W, or were shorter than 7 amino acids were discarded. The MANAFEST web application identified antigen-specific clonotypes by comparing peptide-stimulated wells against reference wells and other culture wells. Positive clones required FDR below 0.05, an odds ratio above 5, and productive frequency above 0.1% in at least two of three replicate wells. Clonotypes that were significantly expanded in both SARS-CoV-2 spike wells and at least one common cold coronavirus spike condition were defined as cross-reactive. Levenshtein distances (stringdist) and unrooted phylogenetic trees (ape) in R version 3.6.1 were used to assess CDR3 homology. Clones were called with MiXCR by TCRdb after fastp trimmed the public reads at Q25, and only in-frame beta chains were retained. Each CDR3 protein appears once, grouped with its most common genes and DNA. These V and J calls are TCRdb output, not the study's own analysis. Here the sample has 13,000 to 15,000 distinct CDR3 sequences; 55% to 60% occur a single time. The biggest ten clones account for roughly an eighth of the sample.

The paper's findings and limits, for the study overall: The median number of SARS-CoV-2-reactive clonotypes rose from fewer than 25 after infection to approximately 41 after vaccination, but the change was not significant. Among convalescent patients, a median roughly 90% of the SARS-CoV-2-reactive clones seen after vaccination appeared only after vaccination, which suggests priming specific to the vaccine. In convalescent patients, nearly all vaccine-specific clones (304 of 307) were found to be mono-reactive for SARS-CoV-2 spike rather than cross-reactive with common cold coronaviruses. Only a relatively small number of convalescent patients were included in the study, and early timepoints following natural infection were not analyzed.

Reading from cysteine to phenylalanine, the CDR3 counts 13 amino acids. Only CDR3 DNA remains: 39 bases, in frame from the first base. V is cut by 1 base and J by 8 bases, and the space between the germline ends is 12 bases. Via the germline V gene, CDR1 is SGHRS and CDR2 YFSETQ. The TCR was taken from a human donor who had recovered from COVID-19. Sample: CD4+ T cells from blood, cultured in vitro. The sequence joins TRBV5-1 to TRBJ1-1; the D region possibly corresponds to TRBD1 (5 bases align). For the CDR3, the sequence is CASSLLTVSEAFF. DNA sequence: TGCGCCAGCAGCTTGCTGACAGTCTCGGAAGCTTTCTTT.